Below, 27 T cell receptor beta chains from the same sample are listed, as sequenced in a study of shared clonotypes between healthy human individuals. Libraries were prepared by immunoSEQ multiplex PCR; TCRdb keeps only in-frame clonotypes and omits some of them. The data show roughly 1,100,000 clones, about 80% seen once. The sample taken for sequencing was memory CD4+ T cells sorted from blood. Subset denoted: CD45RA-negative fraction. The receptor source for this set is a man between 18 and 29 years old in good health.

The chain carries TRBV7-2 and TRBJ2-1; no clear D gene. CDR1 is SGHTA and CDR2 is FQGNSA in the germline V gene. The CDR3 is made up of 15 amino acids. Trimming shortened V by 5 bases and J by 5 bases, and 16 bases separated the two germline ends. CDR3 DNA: TGTGCCAGCAGCGTCGATTCGGCCCCTAACAATGAGCAGTTCTTC. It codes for CASSVDSAPNNEQFF. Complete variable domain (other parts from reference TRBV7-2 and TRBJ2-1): GAGVSQSPSNKVTEKGKDVELRCDPISGHTALYWYRQSLGQGLEFLIYFQGNSAPDKSGLPSDRFSAERTGGSVSTLTIQRTQQEDSAVYLCASSVDSAPNNEQFFGPGTRLTVL.

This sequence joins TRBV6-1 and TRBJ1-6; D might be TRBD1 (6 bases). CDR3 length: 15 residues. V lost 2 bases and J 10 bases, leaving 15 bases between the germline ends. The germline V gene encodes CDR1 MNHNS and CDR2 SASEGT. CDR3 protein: CASSESPGAGSPLHF. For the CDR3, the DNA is TGTGCCAGCAGTGAATCCCCAGGGGCAGGGTCACCCCTCCACTTT.

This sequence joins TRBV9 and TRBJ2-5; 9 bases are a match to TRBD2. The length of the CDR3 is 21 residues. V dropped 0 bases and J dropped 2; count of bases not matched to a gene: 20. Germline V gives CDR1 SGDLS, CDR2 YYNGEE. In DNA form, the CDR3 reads TGTGCCAGCAGCGTAGGAAGTCTTCCTAGCGGGATCGGAGGGAGGCAAGAGACCCAGTACTTC. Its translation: CASSVGSLPSGIGGRQETQYF.

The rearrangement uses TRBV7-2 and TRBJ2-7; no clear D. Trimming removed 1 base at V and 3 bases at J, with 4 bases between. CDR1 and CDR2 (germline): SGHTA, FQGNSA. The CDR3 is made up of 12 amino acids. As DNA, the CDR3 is TGTGCCAGCAGCTTAGTGCTCTACGAGCAGTACTTC. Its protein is CASSLVLYEQYF.

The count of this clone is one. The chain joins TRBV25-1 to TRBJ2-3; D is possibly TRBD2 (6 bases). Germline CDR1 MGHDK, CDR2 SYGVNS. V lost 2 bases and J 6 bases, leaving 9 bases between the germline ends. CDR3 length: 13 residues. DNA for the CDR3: TGTGCCAGCAGTGAAGGAGGGTTTGATACGCAGTATTTT. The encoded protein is CASSEGGFDTQYF.

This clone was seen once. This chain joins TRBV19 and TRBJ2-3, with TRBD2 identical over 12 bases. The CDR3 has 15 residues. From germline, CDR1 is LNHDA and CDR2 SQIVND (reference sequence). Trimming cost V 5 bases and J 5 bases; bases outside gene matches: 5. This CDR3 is CASSQTSGSVDTQYF. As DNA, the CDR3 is TGTGCCAGTAGTCAGACTAGCGGGAGTGTAGATACGCAGTATTTT.

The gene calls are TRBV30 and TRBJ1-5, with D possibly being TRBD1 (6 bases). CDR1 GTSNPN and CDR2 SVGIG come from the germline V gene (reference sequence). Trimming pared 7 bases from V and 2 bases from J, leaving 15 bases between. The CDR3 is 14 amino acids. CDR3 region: CAFNSGEGNQPQHF. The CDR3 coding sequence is TGTGCCTTTAACTCAGGGGAGGGCAATCAGCCCCAGCATTTT. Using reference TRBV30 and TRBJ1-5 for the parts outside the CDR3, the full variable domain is SQTIHQWPATLVQPVGSPLSLECTVEGTSNPNLYWYRQAAGRGLQLLFYSVGIGQISSEVPQNLSASRPQDRQFILSSKKLLLSDSGFYLCAFNSGEGNQPQHFGDGTRLSIL.

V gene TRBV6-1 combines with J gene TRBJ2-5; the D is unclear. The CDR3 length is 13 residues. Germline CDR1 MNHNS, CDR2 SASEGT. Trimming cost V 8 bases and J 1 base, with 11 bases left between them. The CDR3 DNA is TGTGCCAGCCGTACGCTTACCCAAGAGACCCAGTACTTC. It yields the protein CASRTLTQETQYF.

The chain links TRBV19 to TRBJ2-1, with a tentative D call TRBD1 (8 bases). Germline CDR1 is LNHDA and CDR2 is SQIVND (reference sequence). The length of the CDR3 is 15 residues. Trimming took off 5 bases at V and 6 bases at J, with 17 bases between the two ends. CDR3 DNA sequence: TGTGCCAGTAGTTACTACAGGGGGGGTTTCAATGAGCAGTTCTTC. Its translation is CASSYYRGGFNEQFF.

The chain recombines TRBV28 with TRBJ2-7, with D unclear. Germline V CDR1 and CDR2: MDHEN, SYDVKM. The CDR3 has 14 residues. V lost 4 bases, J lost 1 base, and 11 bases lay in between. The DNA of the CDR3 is TGTGCCAGCAGTTCCGGGTACCTGTCCTACGAGCAGTACTTC. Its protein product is CASSSGYLSYEQYF.

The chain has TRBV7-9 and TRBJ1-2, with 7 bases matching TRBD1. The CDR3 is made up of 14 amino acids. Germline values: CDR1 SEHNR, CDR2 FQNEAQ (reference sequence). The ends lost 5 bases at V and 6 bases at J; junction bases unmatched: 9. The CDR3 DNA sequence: TGTGCCAGCAGCGCCCGGGACAGTTCCCATGGCTACACCTTC. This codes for CASSARDSSHGYTF.

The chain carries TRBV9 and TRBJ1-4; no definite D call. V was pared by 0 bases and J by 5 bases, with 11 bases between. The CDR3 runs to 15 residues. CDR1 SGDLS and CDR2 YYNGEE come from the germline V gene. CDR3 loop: CASSVDEGSNEKLFF. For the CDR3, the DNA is TGTGCCAGCAGCGTAGACGAGGGATCAAATGAAAAACTGTTTTTT.

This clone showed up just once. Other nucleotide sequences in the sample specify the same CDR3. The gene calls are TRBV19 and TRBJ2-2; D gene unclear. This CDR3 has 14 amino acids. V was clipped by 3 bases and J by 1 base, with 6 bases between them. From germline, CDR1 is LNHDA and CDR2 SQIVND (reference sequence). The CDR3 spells CASSIVWNTGELFF. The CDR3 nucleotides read TGTGCCAGTAGTATCGTGTGGAACACCGGGGAGCTGTTTTTT.

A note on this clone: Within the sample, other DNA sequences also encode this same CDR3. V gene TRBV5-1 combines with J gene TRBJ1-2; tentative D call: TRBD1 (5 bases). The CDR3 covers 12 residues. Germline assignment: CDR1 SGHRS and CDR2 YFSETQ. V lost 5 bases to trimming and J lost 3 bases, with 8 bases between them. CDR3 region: CASSLGDYGYTF. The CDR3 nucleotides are TGCGCCAGCAGTTTAGGGGACTATGGCTACACCTTC.

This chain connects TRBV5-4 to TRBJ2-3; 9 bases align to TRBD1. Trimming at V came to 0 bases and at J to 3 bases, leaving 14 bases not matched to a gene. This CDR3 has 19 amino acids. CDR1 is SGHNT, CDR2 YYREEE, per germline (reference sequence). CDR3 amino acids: CASSLARPGTGSGTDTQYF. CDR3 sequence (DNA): TGTGCCAGCAGCTTGGCTCGTCCCGGGACAGGGTCTGGGACAGATACGCAGTATTTT.

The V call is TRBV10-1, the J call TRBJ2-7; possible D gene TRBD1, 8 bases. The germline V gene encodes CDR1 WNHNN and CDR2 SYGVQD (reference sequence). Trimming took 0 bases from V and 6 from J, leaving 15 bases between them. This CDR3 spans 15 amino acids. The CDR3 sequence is CASSESNRGGTEQYF. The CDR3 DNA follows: TGCGCCAGCAGTGAGTCGAACAGGGGGGGTACCGAGCAGTACTTC.

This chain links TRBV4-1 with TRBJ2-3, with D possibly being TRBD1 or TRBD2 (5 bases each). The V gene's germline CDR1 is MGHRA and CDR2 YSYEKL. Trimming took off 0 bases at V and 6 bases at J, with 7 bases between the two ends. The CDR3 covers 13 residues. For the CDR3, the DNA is TGCGCCAGCAGCCAAGATGAGGGGGATACGCAGTATTTT. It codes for CASSQDEGDTQYF.

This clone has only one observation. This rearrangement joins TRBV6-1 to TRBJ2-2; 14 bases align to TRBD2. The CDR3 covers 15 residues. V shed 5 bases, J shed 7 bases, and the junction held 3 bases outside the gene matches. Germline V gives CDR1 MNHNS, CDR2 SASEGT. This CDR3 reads CASSRGTSGGGELFF. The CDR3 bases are TGTGCCAGCAGTCGGGGGACTAGCGGGGGCGGGGAGCTGTTTTTT.

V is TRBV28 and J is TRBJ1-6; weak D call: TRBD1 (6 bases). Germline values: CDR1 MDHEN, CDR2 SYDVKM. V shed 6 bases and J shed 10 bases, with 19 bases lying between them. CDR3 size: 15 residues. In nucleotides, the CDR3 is TGTGCCAGCAGGACGGGACAAGAGAGAACATCACCCCTCCACTTT. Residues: CASRTGQERTSPLHF.

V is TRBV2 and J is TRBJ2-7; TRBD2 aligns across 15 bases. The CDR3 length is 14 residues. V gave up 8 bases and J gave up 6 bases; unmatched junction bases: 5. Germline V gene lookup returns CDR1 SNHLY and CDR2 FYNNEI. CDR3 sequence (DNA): TGTGCCAGCGGACTAGCGGGAGGGCCACCCGAGCAGTACTTC. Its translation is CASGLAGGPPEQYF.

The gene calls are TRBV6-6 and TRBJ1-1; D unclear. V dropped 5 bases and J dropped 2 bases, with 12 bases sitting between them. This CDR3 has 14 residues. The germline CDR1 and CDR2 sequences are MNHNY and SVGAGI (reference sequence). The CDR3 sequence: CASSTLWGNTEAFF. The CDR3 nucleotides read TGTGCCAGCAGTACGCTATGGGGAAACACTGAAGCTTTCTTT.

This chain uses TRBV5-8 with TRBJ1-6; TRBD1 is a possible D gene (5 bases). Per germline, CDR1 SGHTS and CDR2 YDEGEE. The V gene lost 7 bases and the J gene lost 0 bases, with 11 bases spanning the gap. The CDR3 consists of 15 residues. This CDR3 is CASAGASSYNSPLHF. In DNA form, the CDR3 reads TGTGCCAGCGCCGGGGCGAGCTCCTATAATTCACCCCTCCACTTT.

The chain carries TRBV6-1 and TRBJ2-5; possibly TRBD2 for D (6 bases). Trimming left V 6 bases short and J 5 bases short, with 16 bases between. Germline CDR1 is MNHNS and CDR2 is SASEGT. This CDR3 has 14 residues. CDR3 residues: CASSNDLGLETQYF. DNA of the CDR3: TGTGCCAGCAGCAACGACCTGGGACTGGAGACCCAGTACTTC.

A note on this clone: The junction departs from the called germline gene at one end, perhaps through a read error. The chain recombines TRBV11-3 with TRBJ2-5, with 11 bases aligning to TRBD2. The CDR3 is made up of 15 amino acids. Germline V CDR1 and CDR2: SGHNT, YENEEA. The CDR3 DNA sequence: TGTACCAGCAGCTTAGGGACTAGCGGCCAAGAGACCCAGTACTTC. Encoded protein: CTSSLGTSGQETQYF.

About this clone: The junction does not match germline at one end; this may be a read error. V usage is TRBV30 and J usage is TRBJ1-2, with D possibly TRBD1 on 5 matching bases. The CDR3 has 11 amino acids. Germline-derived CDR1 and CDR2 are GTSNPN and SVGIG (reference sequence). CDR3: CAWMGETAPGF. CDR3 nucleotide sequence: TGTGCCTGGATGGGGGAGACAGCCCCAGGATTT.

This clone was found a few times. CDR3 coding DNA: TGTGCCAGCAGTTACGGGTACGGCCTAAGCCCAGATACGCAGTATTTT. Its translation is CASSYGYGLSPDTQYF. The chain employs TRBV6-5 and TRBJ2-3; no definite D call. Germline V lookup: CDR1 MNHEY, CDR2 SVGAGI. The CDR3 totals 16 residues. Trimming pared 2 bases from V and 4 bases from J, leaving 16 bases between.

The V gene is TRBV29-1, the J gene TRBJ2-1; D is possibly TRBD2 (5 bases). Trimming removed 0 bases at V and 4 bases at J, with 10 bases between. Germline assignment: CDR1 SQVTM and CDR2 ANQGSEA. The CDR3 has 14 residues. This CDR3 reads CSVEDLEGYNEQFF. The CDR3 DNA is TGCAGCGTTGAAGATCTAGAGGGATACAATGAGCAGTTCTTC.